This is a list of T cell receptor beta chains from one sample in a study of blood T cell repertoires in COVID-19. The protocol was immunoSEQ multiplex PCR, while the TCRdb copy is restricted to in-frame clones and leaves out a portion. The sample lists over 150,000 clones, approximately 85% seen once, with roughly 6% in the top ten. The sample taken for sequencing was PBMCs or T cells enriched from blood (not recorded which). The receptor set was obtained from a man aged 40-49 years who had recovered from COVID-19. The CDR3 runs from the conserved cysteine through the conserved F or W. The order of the fields is D gene, J gene, V gene, clone size, CDR3 protein, CDR3 DNA. The D gene is left open where the match is weak. Some rows have no size entry. The others give once, few or many, or a class for an expanded clone.

. TRBJ2-5 TRBV4-1 once CASSQHSRLALQETQYF TGCGCCAGCAGCCAACATAGTCGGCTAGCCCTCCAAGAGACCCAGTACTTC
TRBD1 TRBJ1-5 TRBV2 . CASRARTGSNQPQHF TGTGCCAGCAGAGCCCGGACAGGTAGCAATCAGCCCCAGCATTTT
TRBD1 TRBJ1-2 TRBV6-5 . CASSWGQGKYGYTF TGTGCCAGCAGTTGGGGACAGGGAAAGTATGGCTACACCTTC
. TRBJ1-1 TRBV11-3 . CASRETPNTEAFF TGTGCCAGCAGAGAGACACCTAACACTGAAGCTTTCTTT
. TRBJ2-3 TRBV28 . CASSLIEDTQYF TGTGCCAGCAGTTTAATAGAAGATACGCAGTATTTT
. TRBJ1-2 TRBV7-2 . CASSSSYDSYYGYTF TGTGCCAGCAGCTCCTCCTATGACAGCTACTATGGCTACACCTTC
. TRBJ1-4 TRBV5-1 . CASSLDRTVEKLFF TGCGCCAGCAGCTTAGACAGGACTGTAGAAAAACTGTTTTTT
. TRBJ1-1 TRBV29-1 few CSGQTESTEAFF TGCAGCGGCCAGACAGAGAGCACTGAAGCTTTCTTT
. TRBJ1-5 TRBV25-1 . CASSPGPFTEPQHF TGTGCCAGCTCCCCAGGGCCCTTTACGGAGCCCCAGCATTTT
TRBD1 TRBJ1-2 TRBV7-9 . CASSLPWGQGSGYTF TGTGCCAGCAGCCTACCTTGGGGACAGGGAAGTGGCTACACCTTC
TRBD1 TRBJ1-2 TRBV5-4 . CASSLATGNGYTF TGTGCCAGCAGCTTGGCGACAGGGAATGGCTACACCTTC
TRBD1 TRBJ1-6 TRBV10-2 few CASTDRGPPLHF TGCGCCAGCACGGACAGGGGGCCACCCCTCCACTTT